This T cell receptor beta chain stems from a study of blood T cell repertoires in COVID-19. Across about two dozen US areas, participants ranged in age from 18 to 89 years. Participants were placed into cohorts based on the clinical history they reported. The CDR3 is made up of 12 amino acids. Germline assignment: CDR1 SGDLS and CDR2 YYNGEE. Trimming left V 2 bases short and J 9 bases short, with 11 bases between. Libraries were prepared by immunoSEQ multiplex PCR; TCRdb keeps only in-frame clonotypes and omits some of them. The table records about 130,000 clones, roughly 80% of them present only once.

The receptor comes from a man in his fifties who had recovered from COVID-19. Source material: PBMCs or T cells enriched from blood (not recorded which). This sequence joins TRBV9 and TRBJ1-1; TRBD1 might be the D (6 bases). The CDR3 coding sequence is TGTGCCAGCAGCGTGGGGGCAGGGAAAGCTTTCTTT. Protein sequence: CASSVGAGKAFF.